Below, 27 T cell receptor beta chains from the same sample are listed, as sequenced in a study of vaccination and CD4 T cells after COVID-19. Cultured CD4+ T-cell DNA underwent Oncomine TCR Beta short-read sequencing. Using the QIAamp micro DNA kit, genomic DNA was extracted from the CD4+ T cells that had been cultured. TCRdb re-called the PCR reads through MiXCR, storing one row per CDR3 protein. The table has approximately 9,800 distinct CDR3 sequences, around 41% seen once; the top ten hold over 10%. These receptors lack a known antigen. Described treatment: roughly 11-day PBMC culture with coronavirus spike peptide pools or control peptides (ViraFEST assay). CD4+ T cells of the unexposed donor were collected before the COVID-19 pandemic (2011-2018). Sequencing used CD4+ T cells from blood, cultured in vitro. The receptors come from a human donor in good health.

The chain carries TRBV7-2 and TRBJ2-7; D is undetermined. The germline V gene has CDR1 SGHTA and CDR2 FQGNSA. Trimming took 0 bases from V and 4 from J, leaving 13 bases between them. The CDR3 loop spans 15 amino acids. CDR3 DNA: TGTGCCAGCAGCTTAGCGCACGGGCAGGCGTACGAGCAGTACTTC. Amino acids: CASSLAHGQAYEQYF.

This clonotype was detected only a few times. V gene TRBV6-5 combines with J gene TRBJ2-5, with D unresolved. The CDR3 consists of 14 residues. The germline CDR1 and CDR2 sequences are MNHEY and SVGAGI. Trimming removed 0 bases from V and 5 bases from J, with 10 bases in between. Written as DNA, the CDR3 is TGTGCCAGCAGTTACTCTCCGGGCAGCGAGACCCAGTACTTC. It yields the protein CASSYSPGSETQYF.

The J gene is TRBJ2-6, the V gene TRBV6-1; D unresolved. CDR3 length equals 14 residues. The ends were cut back, 2 bases at V and 2 bases at J, with 4 bases in the middle. Germline V gene sequence: CDR1 MNHNS, CDR2 SASEGT. CDR3 loop: CASSEIPGANVLTF. In nucleotides, the CDR3 is TGTGCCAGCAGTGAAATCCCTGGGGCCAACGTCCTGACTTTC.

The genes are TRBV5-8 and TRBJ2-7; possibly TRBD2 for D (7 bases). Germline V CDR1 and CDR2: SGHTS, YDEGEE. Trimming pared 4 bases from V and 6 bases from J, leaving 23 bases between. The CDR3 extends over 16 amino acids. The CDR3 reads CASSPIGGRGTCEQYF. CDR3 DNA sequence: TGTGCCAGCAGCCCCATAGGGGGGAGGGGTACGTGCGAGCAGTACTTC.

The chain links TRBV27 to TRBJ1-2, with a tentative D call TRBD1 (6 bases). Germline V gene lookup returns CDR1 MNHEY and CDR2 SMNVEV (reference sequence). V lost 2 bases to trimming and J lost 4 bases, with 11 bases between them. The CDR3 totals 14 residues. CDR3 in DNA: TGTGCCAGCAGTTTAGGGGGCTATCCCTATGGCTACACCTTC. Translating it yields CASSLGGYPYGYTF.

This clonotype was counted between two and nine times. This chain joins TRBV20-1 and TRBJ1-6, with 7 positions matching TRBD1. Losses at the gene ends were 6 bases for V and 8 bases for J; bases not matched to a gene: 7. The CDR3 covers 13 residues. CDR1 is DFQATT, CDR2 SNEGSKA, per germline (reference sequence). The CDR3 sequence: CSARDSVDSPLHF. The DNA of the CDR3 is TGCAGTGCCCGGGACAGCGTTGATTCACCCCTCCACTTT.

V is TRBV30 and J is TRBJ1-5, with no clear D. Germline V gene sequence: CDR1 GTSNPN, CDR2 SVGIG (reference sequence). CDR3 size: 13 residues. V dropped 1 base and J dropped 7 bases, with 11 bases sitting between them. The CDR3 here is CAWSGHGEQPQHF. CDR3 nucleotide sequence: TGTGCCTGGAGTGGTCATGGGGAGCAGCCCCAGCATTTT.

This clonotype was seen more than once but under ten times. The chain has TRBV20-1 and TRBJ1-6, with 9 positions matching TRBD1. This CDR3 is 16 amino acids long. Trimming cost V 0 bases and J 6 bases; bases outside gene matches: 6. Germline loops: CDR1 DFQATT, CDR2 SNEGSKA (reference sequence). CDR3 region: CSARDPRTGVNSPLHF. CDR3 nucleotides: TGCAGTGCTAGAGATCCACGGACAGGGGTTAATTCACCCCTCCACTTT.

This clonotype turned up a few times. This chain connects TRBV5-5 to TRBJ2-3; TRBD1 or TRBD2 may be the D gene (5 bases each). The V end lost 7 bases, the J end lost 1 base, and 16 bases lay between the germline ends. CDR1 is SGHKS, CDR2 YYEKEE, per germline (reference sequence). The length of the CDR3 is 15 residues. The CDR3 nucleotides read TGTGCCAGCGCCAACCCGGGGCGGGGCACAGATACGCAGTATTTT. This encodes CASANPGRGTDTQYF.

The table lists this clonotype with a few counts. The CDR3 sequence is CASRTSDSYEQYF. The CDR3 nucleotides are TGTGCCAGCCGTACTAGCGACTCCTACGAGCAGTACTTC. The J gene is TRBJ2-7, the V gene TRBV7-9; TRBD2 matches at 7 bases. Germline values: CDR1 SEHNR, CDR2 FQNEAQ (reference sequence). The CDR3 length is 13 residues. Germline trimming cut 8 bases from V and 0 bases from J; bases unmatched to any gene: 4.

This sequence joins TRBV28 and TRBJ1-2; 11 nucleotides line up with TRBD1. The ends lost 6 bases at V and 2 bases at J; junction bases unmatched: 11. From germline, CDR1 is MDHEN and CDR2 SYDVKM. The CDR3 totals 17 residues. Here the CDR3 reads CASSPFGQGAPNYGYTF. The CDR3 DNA reads as TGTGCCAGCAGCCCCTTCGGACAGGGGGCTCCCAACTATGGCTACACCTTC.

The chain combines TRBV11-3 with TRBJ2-1; 8 bases are shared with TRBD2. Germline-derived CDR1 and CDR2 are SGHNT and YENEEA. V gave up 2 bases and J gave up 4 bases; unmatched junction bases: 4. CDR3 length equals 15 residues. In nucleotides, the CDR3 is TGTGCCAGCAGCTTAACTAGCGGCCCTTACAATGAGCAGTTCTTC. Encoded protein: CASSLTSGPYNEQFF.

This chain joins TRBV6-1 and TRBJ2-1; D gene unclear. The germline V and J ends were trimmed by 6 bases and 9 bases, with 9 bases remaining between them. Germline loops: CDR1 MNHNS, CDR2 SASEGT. The CDR3 contains 11 residues. The CDR3 sequence is CASRDVGEQFF. The CDR3 DNA reads as TGTGCCAGCAGGGACGTGGGTGAGCAGTTCTTC.

In DNA form, the CDR3 reads TGTGCCAGTAGTATATCCGGGGCCAACGTCCTGACTTTC. Translation gives CASSISGANVLTF. V gene TRBV19 combines with J gene TRBJ2-6; D call uncertain. V was trimmed by 2 bases and J by 4 bases, leaving 3 bases between them. This CDR3 is 13 amino acids long. Germline assignment: CDR1 LNHDA and CDR2 SQIVND (reference sequence).

J is TRBJ2-3 and V is TRBV28; no firm D call. V dropped 2 bases and J dropped 2 bases, with 5 bases sitting between them. Looked up from germline, CDR1 is MDHEN and CDR2 is SYDVKM. The CDR3 has 13 amino acids. The CDR3 nucleotides are TGTGCCAGCAGTTTAGGGCTCACAGATACGCAGTATTTT. Amino acid sequence: CASSLGLTDTQYF.

The CDR3 region is CSAPGLAGTGELFF. DNA for the CDR3: TGCAGTGCTCCGGGACTAGCGGGCACCGGGGAGCTGTTTTTT. The rearrangement joins TRBV20-1 to TRBJ2-2; 12 bases fit TRBD2. V lost 5 bases to trimming and J lost 4 bases; unmatched junction nucleotides: 2. The CDR3 is 14 amino acids. Germline CDR1 reads DFQATT; CDR2 reads SNEGSKA (reference sequence).

This clonotype appeared a few times. V usage is TRBV9 and J usage is TRBJ2-5, with no clear D. Per the germline V gene, CDR1 is SGDLS and CDR2 is YYNGEE. The CDR3 has 14 residues. V was cut by 0 bases and J by 5 bases, with 11 bases left in between. CDR3 coding DNA: TGTGCCAGCAGCGTAGGACTCATAGGGGAGACCCAGTACTTC. Protein sequence: CASSVGLIGETQYF.

This clonotype has just a few counts. This rearrangement joins TRBV6-2 or TRBV6-3 to TRBJ1-1; the D gene is possibly TRBD1 (6 bases). Germline V lookup: CDR1 MNHEY, CDR2 SVGEGT. The V gene lost 0 bases and the J gene lost 4 bases, with 15 bases spanning the gap. CDR3 length equals 16 residues. The CDR3 here is CASSYSTGLEVTEAFF. As DNA, the CDR3 is TGTGCCAGCAGTTACTCTACAGGGCTTGAGGTCACTGAAGCTTTCTTT.

This sequence joins TRBV4-1 and TRBJ2-7; a possible D gene is TRBD1 (5 bases). The CDR3 spans 14 residues. The germline CDR1 and CDR2 sequences are MGHRA and YSYEKL. V lost 1 base, J lost 4 bases, and 11 bases lay in between. CDR3 amino acids: CASSQGQLVYEQYF. The CDR3 DNA reads as TGCGCCAGCAGCCAAGGACAGTTGGTGTACGAGCAGTACTTC.

This clonotype has a handful of counts. The V call is TRBV4-2, the J call TRBJ1-1; no clear D. Germline V gene lookup returns CDR1 LGHNA and CDR2 YNFKEQ. The CDR3 runs 15 residues. V was cut by 0 bases and J by 0 bases, with 8 bases left in between. CDR3 sequence reads: CASSQDPWVNTEAFF. The DNA of the CDR3 is TGTGCCAGCAGCCAAGATCCGTGGGTGAACACTGAAGCTTTCTTT.

The chain combines TRBV7-9 with TRBJ2-7; 8 bases match TRBD2. V shed 6 bases, J shed 5 bases, and the junction held 12 bases outside the gene matches. This CDR3 region has 15 residues. Germline V gene sequence: CDR1 SEHNR, CDR2 FQNEAQ (reference sequence). CDR3 protein: CASSTKAGVTHEQYF. Here the CDR3 DNA reads TGTGCCAGCAGTACAAAAGCGGGAGTAACCCACGAGCAGTACTTC.

The chain uses TRBV7-2 and TRBJ2-2; 8 positions match TRBD1. The germline CDR1 and CDR2 sequences are SGHTA and FQGNSA. The CDR3 spans 15 residues. With V trimmed by 4 bases and J by 7 bases, 8 bases remained unmatched. In DNA form, the CDR3 reads TGTGCCAGCAGCTCAGGTTCAGGGGGCTTCGGGGAGCTGTTTTTT. Its protein is CASSSGSGGFGELFF.

The V and J genes are TRBV5-4 and TRBJ2-3; D ambiguous. V was clipped by 0 bases and J by 6 bases, with 5 bases between them. Germline-derived CDR1 and CDR2 are SGHNT and YYREEE (reference sequence). This CDR3 is built from 12 residues. The CDR3 DNA follows: TGTGCCAGCAGCTTGGTCGGGGATACGCAGTATTTT. It encodes CASSLVGDTQYF.

This clonotype was seen a handful of times. This rearrangement joins TRBV20-1 to TRBJ1-6; 8 bases fit TRBD1. The CDR3 has 15 residues. Germline CDR1 and CDR2: DFQATT and SNEGSKA (reference sequence). V dropped 5 bases and J dropped 5; count of bases not matched to a gene: 8. The CDR3 DNA reads as TGCAGTGCTTCCATTCCGGACAGGGATAATTCACCCCTCCACTTT. It yields the protein CSASIPDRDNSPLHF.

This clonotype showed up just a few times. V is TRBV29-1 and J is TRBJ1-1; TRBD1 aligns across 7 bases. Germline loops: CDR1 SQVTM, CDR2 ANQGSEA. The CDR3 sequence is 13 residues long. V lost 5 bases to trimming and J lost 1 base; unmatched junction nucleotides: 4. CDR3 DNA: TGCAGCGTTAGCAGGGGGACGAACACTGAAGCTTTCTTT. Protein sequence: CSVSRGTNTEAFF.

This clonotype was detected a few times. V gene TRBV29-1 combines with J gene TRBJ1-3; no clear D gene. From germline, CDR1 is SQVTM and CDR2 ANQGSEA. Trimming pared 7 bases from V and 4 bases from J, leaving 8 bases between. The CDR3 is 11 residues long. The CDR3, as DNA: TGCAGCGGGGTGAGGGGAAACACCATATATTTT. Translated, it gives CSGVRGNTIYF.

This clonotype came up a few times. The chain employs TRBV7-6 and TRBJ1-5; D not resolved. This CDR3 is built from 15 residues. V lost 5 bases, J lost 8 bases, and 19 bases lay in between. Per the germline V gene, CDR1 is SGHVS and CDR2 is FNYEAQ. The CDR3 DNA sequence: TGTGCCAGCAGCCCTTCCGGAGGGAGTAGGGAGCCCCAGCATTTT. This translates into CASSPSGGSREPQHF.